A selection of T cell receptor beta chains follows, all from one sample in a study of T cells after yellow fever vaccination. TCRdb reanalysed the 5' RACE reads using MiXCR and keeps one entry per CDR3 protein. The sample lists fewer than 650,000 distinct CDR3 sequences; 20% to 25% were seen once. The sequencing used PBMCs, collected about 21 days after the first yellow fever vaccination. Source of these receptors: a man aged 18 to 35 who received the YFV17D yellow fever vaccine. Both conserved end residues are part of each CDR3. A D gene is named only where the DNA matches it firmly. Expanded clones are given a class, and other clones once, few, many or no size at all.

V gene	clone size	D gene	J gene	CDR3 DNA	CDR3 protein
TRBV20-1	-	-	TRBJ1-6	TGCAGTGCTAGACCCATCGGCACTAATTCACCCCTCCACTTT	CSARPIGTNSPLHF
TRBV7-9	few	TRBD1	TRBJ2-7	TGTGCCAGCATCCCGGGGACAGGCCGCTCCTACGAGCAGTACTTC	CASIPGTGRSYEQYF
TRBV9	-	-	TRBJ2-3	TGTGCCAGCAGCCCCCACTCAAACACAGATACGCAGTATTTT	CASSPHSNTDTQYF
TRBV2	-	-	TRBJ1-2	TGTGCCAGCAGTGAAGCGCCCAGGATCCTCTACACCTTC	CASSEAPRILYTF
TRBV24-1	-	TRBD2	TRBJ2-1	TGTGCCACCAGCGGGGGGGCTGGATCCTACAATGAGCAGTTCTTC	CATSGGAGSYNEQFF
TRBV4-1	few	TRBD1	TRBJ1-1	TGCGCCAGCAGCCAACTACCCCTGACAGGGGCGAACACTGAAGCTTTCTTT	CASSQLPLTGANTEAFF
TRBV7-2	-	-	TRBJ2-1	TGTGCCAGCAGCTTACAGGGGGGGATTCACAATGAGCAGTTCTTC	CASSLQGGIHNEQFF
TRBV20-1	-	-	TRBJ1-5	TGCAGTGCTAGAGATTGGGGTATTAGCAATCAGCCCCAGCATTTT	CSARDWGISNQPQHF
TRBV29-1	-	-	TRBJ1-4	TGCAGCGTTGAAGGGGGTGAAAAACTGTTTTTT	CSVEGGEKLFF
TRBV5-1	few	TRBD1	TRBJ1-1	TGCGCCAGCAGCTTCGATACAGGGGGGACTGAAGCTTTCTTT	CASSFDTGGTEAFF
TRBV7-3	few	-	TRBJ2-1	TGTGCCAGCAGCCCCAGTAAGATCTACAATGAGCAGTTCTTC	CASSPSKIYNEQFF
TRBV19	-	-	TRBJ1-4	TGTGCCAGTAGTATGTCTAATGAAAAACTGTTTTTT	CASSMSNEKLFF
TRBV7-9	-	-	TRBJ2-3	TGTGCCAGCAGAGAGCGAAGCACAGATACGCAGTATTTT	CASRERSTDTQYF
TRBV6-2/TRBV6-3	-	TRBD2	TRBJ2-3	TGTGCCAGCACCCCGGGGGGGCCGACAGATACGCAGTATTTT	CASTPGGPTDTQYF
TRBV5-1	few	-	TRBJ2-5	TGCGCCAGCAGCCAAGCTACTATAGAGGGGGAGACCCAGTACTTC	CASSQATIEGETQYF
TRBV7-6	-	TRBD1	TRBJ1-3	TGTGCCAGCAGCCCAAGACAGGGGGCTGATGGAAACACCATATATTTT	CASSPRQGADGNTIYF
TRBV7-3	few	TRBD2	TRBJ2-1	TGTGCCAGCAGCTTAAACCCCTCGGGACTAGCGGGGGGTAATGAGCAGTTCTTC	CASSLNPSGLAGGNEQFF